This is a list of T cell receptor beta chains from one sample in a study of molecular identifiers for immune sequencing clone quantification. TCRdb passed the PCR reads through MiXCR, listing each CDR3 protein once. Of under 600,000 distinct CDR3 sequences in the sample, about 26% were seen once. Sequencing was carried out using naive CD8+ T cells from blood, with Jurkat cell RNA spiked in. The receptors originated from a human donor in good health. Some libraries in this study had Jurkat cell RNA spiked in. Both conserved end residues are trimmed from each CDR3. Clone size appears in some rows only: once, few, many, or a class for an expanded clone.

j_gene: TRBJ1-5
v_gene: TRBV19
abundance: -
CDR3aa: ASSWDREDNQPQH

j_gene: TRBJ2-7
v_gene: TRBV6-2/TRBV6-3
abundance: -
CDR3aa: ASSYGAGLSEQY

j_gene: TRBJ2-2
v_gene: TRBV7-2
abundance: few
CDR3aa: ASSLASSVAGAELF

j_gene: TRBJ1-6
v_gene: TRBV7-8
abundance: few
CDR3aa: ASSLSQGASYSPLH

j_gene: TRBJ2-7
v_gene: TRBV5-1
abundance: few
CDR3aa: ASSQPGSYEQY

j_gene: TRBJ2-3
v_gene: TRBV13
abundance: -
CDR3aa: ASSFTTGASGGSTDTQY

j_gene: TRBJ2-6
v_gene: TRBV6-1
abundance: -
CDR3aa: ASSESRQGSGANVLT

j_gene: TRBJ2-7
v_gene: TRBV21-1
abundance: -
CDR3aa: ASSKSGTSPYEQY

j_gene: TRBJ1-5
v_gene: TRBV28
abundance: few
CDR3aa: ASGPQVRNQPQH

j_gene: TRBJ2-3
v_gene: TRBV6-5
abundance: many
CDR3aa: ASSSIAGTTDTQY

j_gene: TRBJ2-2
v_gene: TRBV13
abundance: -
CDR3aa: ASSLREREMGGELS

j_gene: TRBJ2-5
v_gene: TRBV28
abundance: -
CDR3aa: ASSATGGADETQY

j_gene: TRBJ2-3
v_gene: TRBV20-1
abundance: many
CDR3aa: SARDKSSTDTQY

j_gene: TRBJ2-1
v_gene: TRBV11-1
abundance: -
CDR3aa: ASSLIWGQFDEQF

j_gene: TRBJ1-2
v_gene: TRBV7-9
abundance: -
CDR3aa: ASSFLYGDGYGYT

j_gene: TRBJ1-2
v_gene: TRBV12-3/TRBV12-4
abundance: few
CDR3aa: ASRPLPAGTGHQTRYGYT

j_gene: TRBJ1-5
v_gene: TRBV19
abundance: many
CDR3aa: ASSQAFNQPQH

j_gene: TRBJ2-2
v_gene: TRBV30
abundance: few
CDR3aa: ASRQGSTGELF

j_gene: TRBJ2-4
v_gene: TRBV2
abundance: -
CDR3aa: ARGDTSNLAKNIQY

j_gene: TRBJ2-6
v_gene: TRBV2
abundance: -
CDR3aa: AGSVGTGEIDTSGANVLT

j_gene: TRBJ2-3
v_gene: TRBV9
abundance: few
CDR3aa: ASSVVGTGGTDTQY

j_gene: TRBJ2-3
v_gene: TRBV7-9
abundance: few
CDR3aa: ASSDERELLY

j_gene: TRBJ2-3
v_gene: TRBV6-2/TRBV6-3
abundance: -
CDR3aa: ASSYVAGIRTDTQY

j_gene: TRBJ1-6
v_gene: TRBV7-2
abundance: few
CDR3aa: ASSLDQPLH

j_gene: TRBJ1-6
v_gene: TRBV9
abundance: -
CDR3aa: ASSVSGFSYNSPLH

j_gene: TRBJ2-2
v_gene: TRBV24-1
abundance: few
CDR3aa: ATSDSYRPDTGELF

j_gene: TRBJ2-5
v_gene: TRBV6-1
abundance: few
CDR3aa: ASSRLVGLETQY

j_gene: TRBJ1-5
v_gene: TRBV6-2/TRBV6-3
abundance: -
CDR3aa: ASSYSGIFNQPQH

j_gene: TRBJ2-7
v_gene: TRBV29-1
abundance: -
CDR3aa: SVEEAGSSYEQY

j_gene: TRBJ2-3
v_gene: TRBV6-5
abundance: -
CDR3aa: ASSYSFGGTTDTQY

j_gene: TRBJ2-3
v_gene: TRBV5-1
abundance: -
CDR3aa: ASSLGPGSGTDTQY

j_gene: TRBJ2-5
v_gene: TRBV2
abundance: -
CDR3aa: ASSEALETGPIQETQY

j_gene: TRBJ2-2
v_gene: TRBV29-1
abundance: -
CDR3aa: SVVSGGELF

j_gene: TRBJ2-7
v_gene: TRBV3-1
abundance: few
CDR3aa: ASSPSLTLYEQY

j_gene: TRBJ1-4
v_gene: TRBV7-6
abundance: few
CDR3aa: ASSPRTGEGWKLF

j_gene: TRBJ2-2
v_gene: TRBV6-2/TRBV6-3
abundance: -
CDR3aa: ASSPVGLAGVSGTGELF

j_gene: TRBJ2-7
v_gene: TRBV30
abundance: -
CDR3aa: AWSVRRTDFYEQY

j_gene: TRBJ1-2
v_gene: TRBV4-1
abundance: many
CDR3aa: ASSQVGSQLYGYT

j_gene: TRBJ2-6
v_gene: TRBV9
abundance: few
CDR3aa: ASSTGDSGANVLT

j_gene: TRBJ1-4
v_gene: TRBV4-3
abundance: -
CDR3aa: ASSQAKGTGGDERLF

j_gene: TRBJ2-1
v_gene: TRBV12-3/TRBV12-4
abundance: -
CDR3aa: ASSPSWNEQF

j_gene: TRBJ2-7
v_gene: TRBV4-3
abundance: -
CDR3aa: ASSQDRLGSYEQS

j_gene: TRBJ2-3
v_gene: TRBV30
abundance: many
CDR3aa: AWSAGTPWKY

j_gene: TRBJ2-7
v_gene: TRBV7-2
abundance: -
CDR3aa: VSSLYLDEQY

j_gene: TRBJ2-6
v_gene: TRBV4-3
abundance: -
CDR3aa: ASSPDPGQGSGANVPT

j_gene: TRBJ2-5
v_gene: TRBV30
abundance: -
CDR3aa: ASQMTSGIETQY

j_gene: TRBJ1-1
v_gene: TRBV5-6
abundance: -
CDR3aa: ASHVSLNTEAF

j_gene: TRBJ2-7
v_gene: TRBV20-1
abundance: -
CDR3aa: SASLPGQGAFEQD

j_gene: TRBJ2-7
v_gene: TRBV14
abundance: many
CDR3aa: ASSQAMGDRTYEQY

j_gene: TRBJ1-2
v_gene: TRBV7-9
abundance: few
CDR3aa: ASSPMDKYYGYT

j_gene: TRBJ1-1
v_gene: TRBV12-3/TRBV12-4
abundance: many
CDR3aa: ASSLSRRNTEAF

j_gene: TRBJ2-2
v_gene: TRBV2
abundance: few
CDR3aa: ASSDPGARTTGELF

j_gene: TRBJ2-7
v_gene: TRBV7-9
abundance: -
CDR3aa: ASSSPTDAYEQH

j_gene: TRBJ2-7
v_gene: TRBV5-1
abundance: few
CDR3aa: ASSLVSATHEQY

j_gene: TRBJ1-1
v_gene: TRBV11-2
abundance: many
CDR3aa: ASAILNTEAF

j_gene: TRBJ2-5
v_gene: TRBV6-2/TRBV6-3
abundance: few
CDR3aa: ASSYDGDGQETQY

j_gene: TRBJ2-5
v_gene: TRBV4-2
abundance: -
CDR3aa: ASSHSGGAMETQY

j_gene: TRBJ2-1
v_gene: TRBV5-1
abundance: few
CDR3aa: ASGSGGAFEQF